In this sample, the clone carrying this T cell receptor (beta chain) turned up a few times. Its antigen remains unknown. The data were obtained in a study of CD8+CD57+ T cells in acquired aplastic anemia. Notes on the study in general: No significant difference in CD8+ Simpson's diversity was found between patients and controls.

The sequenced patients had an expansion of CD8+CD57+ cells seen by flow cytometry. The CDR3 is 14 residues long. The germline V gene encodes CDR1 SNHLY and CDR2 FYNNEI. The V and J ends lost 4 bases and 5 bases, in that order; junction bases with no gene match: 4. Profiling of TCR beta VDJ combinations and CDR3 sequences used genomic DNA as template. TCRdb redid the calling of the reads with MiXCR, one entry per CDR3 protein. Of 200,000 to 250,000 distinct CDR3 sequences in the sample, roughly two thirds were seen once. The origin of this receptor is a human donor with aplastic anemia. The chain carries TRBV2 and TRBJ1-5, with 8 bases aligning to TRBD1. The sample consisted of sorted CD4+, CD8+, or CD8+CD57+ T cells (not recorded which) from PBMCs. In DNA, the CDR3 is TGTGCCAGCAGTGCTCAGACAGGGGATCAGCCCCAGCATTTT. Translating gives CASSAQTGDQPQHF.